The 13 T cell receptor beta chains given below trace back to one sample, sequenced in a study of blood T cell repertoires in COVID-19. Here immunoSEQ multiplex PCR was the method, and the copy in TCRdb shows in-frame clones only, minus some. The sample records more than 300,000 clones, around 91% being singletons. The sequenced sample consisted of peripheral blood. The receptors derive from a woman aged 18-29 years who had recovered from COVID-19.

About this clone itself: Other nucleotide sequences from this sample produce the same CDR3. The V and J genes are TRBV19 and TRBJ2-5, with D perhaps matching TRBD2 (5 bases). The CDR3 sequence is 13 residues long. Trimming took off 6 bases at V and 2 bases at J, with 10 bases between the two ends. Per germline, CDR1 LNHDA and CDR2 SQIVND (reference sequence). CDR3 sequence reads: CASSPSGQETQYF. The CDR3 DNA sequence: TGTGCCAGTAGCCCGTCGGGACAAGAGACCCAGTACTTC.

This clone came up once. This chain links TRBV9 with TRBJ1-2, with 12 bases matching TRBD1. The CDR3 contains 16 residues. Trimming removed 3 bases from V and 4 bases from J; junction bases left unmatched: 7. Germline V gene data show CDR1 as SGDLS and CDR2 as YYNGEE. In DNA, the CDR3 is TGTGCCAGCAGCGCCCTGGGACAGGGGGCTCCCTATGGCTACACCTTC. Amino acid sequence: CASSALGQGAPYGYTF. Filled out from reference TRBV9 and TRBJ1-2, the complete variable domain reads DSGVTQTPKHLITATGQRVTLRCSPRSGDLSVYWYQQSLDQGLQFLIQYYNGEERAKGNILERFSAQQFPDLHSELNLSSLELGDSALYFCASSALGQGAPYGYTFGSGTRLTVV.

The chain links TRBV7-2 to TRBJ2-1, with no clear D. The CDR3 has 14 amino acids. Germline assignment: CDR1 SGHTA and CDR2 FQGNSA. The germline V and J ends were trimmed by 5 bases and 7 bases, with 15 bases remaining between them. The CDR3 spells CASSNYASVNEQFF. CDR3 DNA: TGTGCCAGCAGCAATTACGCAAGCGTAAATGAGCAGTTCTTC.

This chain connects TRBV28 to TRBJ1-1; D uncertain. The CDR3 covers 11 residues. Trimming pared 4 bases from V and 9 bases from J, leaving 9 bases between. CDR1 and CDR2 (germline): MDHEN, SYDVKM. The CDR3 loop reads CASSYTHKAFF. In DNA form, the CDR3 reads TGTGCCAGCAGTTACACACATAAAGCTTTCTTT.

The chain combines TRBV29-1 with TRBJ2-1, with D possibly matching TRBD2 (5 bases). Between the trimmed V and J ends, which lost 4 bases and 4 bases, there was a span of 14 bases. The length of the CDR3 is 14 residues. Per germline, CDR1 SQVTM and CDR2 ANQGSEA. CDR3 in amino acids: CSVGDYLGYNEQFF. CDR3 nucleotide sequence: TGCAGCGTTGGAGACTACCTCGGGTACAATGAGCAGTTCTTC.

The chain employs TRBV5-1 and TRBJ2-1, with a weak D call TRBD1 (6 bases). CDR1 SGHRS and CDR2 YFSETQ come from the germline V gene. CDR3 length: 15 residues. V was pared by 5 bases and J by 7 bases, with 19 bases between. CDR3 sequence (DNA): TGCGCCAGCAGTCCCTTCCCGGTACAGGGAAATGAGCAGTTCTTC. Its translation: CASSPFPVQGNEQFF.

J is TRBJ1-5 and V is TRBV7-9; D gene ambiguous. The germline V gene has CDR1 SEHNR and CDR2 FQNEAQ (reference sequence). The CDR3 has 12 residues. The germline V and J ends were trimmed by 0 bases and 5 bases, with 2 bases remaining between them. CDR3 in DNA: TGTGCCAGCAGCTTAGCCGATCAGCCCCAGCATTTT. Its translation is CASSLADQPQHF. The variable domain in full, completed from reference TRBV7-9 and TRBJ1-5, reads DTGVSQNPRHKITKRGQNVTFRCDPISEHNRLYWYRQTLGQGPEFLTYFQNEAQLEKSRLLSDRFSAERPKGSFSTLEIQRTEQGDSAMYLCASSLADQPQHFGDGTRLSIL.

The rearrangement joins TRBV19 to TRBJ1-4; TRBD1 matches at 7 bases. J gave up 7 bases and V 8 bases, and 4 bases lay outside the gene matches. CDR3 length equals 12 residues. Germline assignment: CDR1 LNHDA and CDR2 SQIVND (reference sequence). The CDR3 sequence: CASVGDSEKLFF. Here the CDR3 DNA reads TGTGCCAGTGTTGGGGACAGTGAAAAACTGTTTTTT.

A single count supports this clone. The genes are TRBV29-1 and TRBJ2-1; 9 nucleotides agree with TRBD2. The CDR3 is made up of 14 amino acids. The junction had 6 bases not matched to a gene; V was cut back by 7 bases and J by 2 bases. Germline CDR1 is SQVTM and CDR2 is ANQGSEA. CDR3: CSASVAGAYNEQFF. CDR3 coding DNA: TGCAGCGCCTCTGTAGCGGGGGCCTACAATGAGCAGTTCTTC.

CDR3 region: CASGGAVLYEQYV. The CDR3 DNA follows: TGTGCCAGCGGGGGGGCAGTTCTATACGAGCAGTACGTC. The rearrangement uses TRBV2 and TRBJ2-7; D may be TRBD2 (7 bases). This CDR3 region has 13 residues. Trimming stripped 8 bases from V and 4 bases from J, with 15 bases between. Looked up from germline, CDR1 is SNHLY and CDR2 is FYNNEI.

The V and J genes are TRBV6-5 and TRBJ1-2, with TRBD1 matching 10 bases. V gave up 6 bases and J gave up 1 base; unmatched junction bases: 5. The CDR3 spans 15 residues. Germline loops: CDR1 MNHEY, CDR2 SVGAGI. The CDR3 sequence: CASSRRDRGNYGYTF. DNA for the CDR3: TGTGCCAGCAGCCGTAGGGACAGGGGTAACTATGGCTACACCTTC.

The CDR3 sequence is CASSLKGLTDTQYF. In DNA, the CDR3 is TGCGCCAGCAGCCTAAAGGGACTTACAGATACGCAGTATTTT. This chain links TRBV5-1 with TRBJ2-3; D is perhaps TRBD2 (6 bases). Deletions cut 4 bases from V and 3 bases from J, with 12 bases between. Germline V gives CDR1 SGHRS, CDR2 YFSETQ. This CDR3 region has 14 residues.

The chain joins TRBV6-2 or TRBV6-3 to TRBJ2-3; the match to TRBD1 covers 7 bases. Germline CDR1 MNHEY, CDR2 SVGEGT. CDR3 length equals 15 residues. V lost 4 bases to trimming and J lost 2 bases; unmatched junction nucleotides: 6. CDR3 protein: CASSFRDSYTDTQYF. Here the CDR3 DNA reads TGTGCCAGCAGTTTTCGGGACAGTTACACAGATACGCAGTATTTT.